Below, 21 T cell receptor beta chains from the same sample are listed, as sequenced in a study of cytomegalovirus exposure and HLA in healthy donors. Sequenced by immunoSEQ multiplex PCR; TCRdb stores in-frame clones only, minus some. The sample has 68,000 or so clones; roughly 90% are singletons. What was sequenced was PBMCs. The receptors originated from a woman between 18 and 29 years old in good health and CMV-seronegative.

The rearrangement joins TRBV2 to TRBJ1-6, with 8 positions matching TRBD1. CDR1 is SNHLY and CDR2 is FYNNEI in the germline V gene. The CDR3 spans 16 residues. V lost 5 bases to trimming and J lost 13 bases; unmatched junction nucleotides: 16. DNA of the CDR3: TGTGCCAGCAGTACCCGCCTGACAGGGGCCTTAAATCCCCTCCACTTT. Its protein product is CASSTRLTGALNPLHF.

The rearrangement joins TRBV19 to TRBJ1-2, with a tentative D call TRBD1 (5 bases). This CDR3 region has 14 residues. Per germline, CDR1 LNHDA and CDR2 SQIVND (reference sequence). With 6 bases removed from V and 7 bases from J, the gap between germline ends came to 18 bases. In DNA form, the CDR3 reads TGTGCCAGTAGCCTCGCGGGGCCGGGGAGTGGCTACACCTTC. Protein sequence: CASSLAGPGSGYTF. The full variable domain, with the rest looked up from reference TRBV19 and TRBJ1-2, is DGGITQSPKYLFRKEGQNVTLSCEQNLNHDAMYWYRQDPGQGLRLIYYSQIVNDFQKGDIAEGYSVSREKKESFPLTVTSAQKNPTAFYLCASSLAGPGSGYTFGSGTRLTVV.

The chain employs TRBV19 and TRBJ2-7; 7 nucleotides align to TRBD2. The CDR3 is 14 amino acids. The J segment lost 3 bases and the V segment lost 5 bases, leaving 7 bases of the junction unmatched. Germline values: CDR1 LNHDA, CDR2 SQIVND (reference sequence). For the CDR3, the DNA is TGTGCCAGTAGTTCTAGCGGACCCTACTACGAGCAGTACTTC. Its translation is CASSSSGPYYEQYF.

The V call is TRBV6-5, the J call TRBJ2-3; 7 nucleotides match TRBD2. V trimming: 7 bases; J trimming: 8 bases; junction bases outside the gene matches: 6. The CDR3 runs to 12 residues. Germline loops: CDR1 MNHEY, CDR2 SVGAGI. The CDR3 loop reads CASITPGGTQYF. The CDR3 DNA is TGTGCCAGCATCACCCCGGGAGGTACGCAGTATTTT.

The chain employs TRBV5-6 and TRBJ1-5; D unclear. Germline CDR1 is SGHDT and CDR2 is YYEEEE. The ends were cut back, 4 bases at V and 8 bases at J, with 19 bases in the middle. This CDR3 has 15 residues. DNA for the CDR3: TGTGCCAGCAGCCTTAGGAGGAGAGCCCGGGAGCCCCAGCATTTT. Protein: CASSLRRRAREPQHF.

The chain has TRBV5-1 and TRBJ1-2; D uncertain. This CDR3 has 14 amino acids. V lost 0 bases and J lost 7, with 13 bases in between. The germline gives CDR1 SGHRS, CDR2 YFSETQ. The CDR3 is CASSLAEGIAGYTF. In DNA form, the CDR3 reads TGCGCCAGCAGCTTGGCCGAGGGAATTGCTGGCTACACCTTC.

This clone showed up just a few times. This chain uses TRBV6-1 with TRBJ2-7; 10 bases are a match to TRBD1. V dropped 7 bases and J dropped 5; count of bases not matched to a gene: 11. The germline V gene encodes CDR1 MNHNS and CDR2 SASEGT. The CDR3 extends over 15 amino acids. CDR3 residues: CASTRDRGVWNEQYF. Here the CDR3 DNA reads TGTGCCAGCACCCGGGACAGGGGAGTTTGGAACGAGCAGTACTTC.

Only one count was recorded for this clone. The chain links TRBV5-4 to TRBJ2-3; 10 bases fit TRBD2. CDR1 and CDR2 from the germline V gene are SGHNT and YYREEE (reference sequence). This CDR3 has 16 amino acids. V lost 3 bases and J lost 2; bases outside the gene matches: 6. CDR3 region: CASSSPAGGPTDTQYF. In DNA form, the CDR3 reads TGTGCCAGCAGCTCCCCAGCGGGAGGGCCCACAGATACGCAGTATTTT.

This chain connects TRBV11-2 to TRBJ2-7; possibly TRBD1 for D (5 bases). The CDR3 length is 13 residues. Germline V gene sequence: CDR1 SGHAT, CDR2 FQNNGV. With 3 bases removed from V and 6 bases from J, the gap between germline ends came to 12 bases. The DNA for the CDR3 is TGTGCCAGCAGCTTCGACAGCTTCTTCGAGCAGTACTTC. The encoded protein is CASSFDSFFEQYF.

This rearrangement joins TRBV7-2 to TRBJ1-4, with D perhaps TRBD1 (5 bases). V was shortened by 1 base and J by 8 bases, with 8 bases between the two germline ends. CDR1 and CDR2 from the germline V gene are SGHTA and FQGNSA. The CDR3 is 13 amino acids. The CDR3 nucleotides are TGTGCCAGCAGCTTAGGGCCAGGGGAAAAACTGTTTTTT. Amino acid sequence: CASSLGPGEKLFF.

This clone occurred once. The J gene is TRBJ1-2, the V gene TRBV18; 9 positions agree with TRBD1. Germline V gene sequence: CDR1 KGHSH, CDR2 LQKENI. V was pared by 6 bases and J by 8 bases, with 4 bases of the junction left unmatched. The CDR3 runs 12 residues. This CDR3 reads CASSRQGDGYTF. The CDR3 region has the DNA TGTGCCAGCTCCCGACAGGGGGACGGCTACACCTTC.

This CDR3 reads CASQDGAYEQYF. The CDR3 DNA is TGCGCCAGCCAGGACGGGGCCTACGAGCAGTACTTC. This chain joins TRBV5-1 and TRBJ2-7, with D possibly matching TRBD2 (5 bases). CDR1 and CDR2 from the germline V gene are SGHRS and YFSETQ. V gave up 7 bases and J gave up 2 bases, with 10 bases separating them. The CDR3 consists of 12 residues.

V gene TRBV18 combines with J gene TRBJ2-7, with 10 bases aligning to TRBD1. The ends lost 3 bases at V and 6 bases at J; junction bases unmatched: 11. This CDR3 contains 16 residues. The germline CDR1 and CDR2 sequences are KGHSH and LQKENI. The CDR3 DNA sequence: TGTGCCAGCTCACCTGAACCGGGACAGGGGCAGTCCGAGCAGTACTTC. The encoded protein is CASSPEPGQGQSEQYF.

The rearrangement links TRBV19 to TRBJ1-4, with 9 bases that match TRBD1. V was pared by 4 bases and J by 6 bases, with 9 bases of the junction left unmatched. Germline lookup yields CDR1 LNHDA and CDR2 SQIVND (reference sequence). The CDR3 spans 16 residues. This CDR3 is CASSTTTGTGYEKLFF. Written as DNA, the CDR3 is TGTGCCAGTAGTACCACTACCGGGACAGGGTATGAAAAACTGTTTTTT.

This chain links TRBV29-1 with TRBJ1-1, with 7 bases lining up with TRBD1. The CDR3 runs 14 residues. Germline V gene lookup returns CDR1 SQVTM and CDR2 ANQGSEA. The J segment lost 0 bases and the V segment lost 8 bases, leaving 9 bases of the junction unmatched. The CDR3: CSFTGQLMNTEAFF. Here the CDR3 DNA reads TGCAGCTTTACGGGACAGCTAATGAACACTGAAGCTTTCTTT.

The chain carries TRBV27 and TRBJ2-2; 9 positions agree with TRBD1. This CDR3 spans 15 amino acids. In germline, CDR1 is MNHEY, CDR2 SMNVEV (reference sequence). J lost 5 bases, V lost 6 bases, and 7 bases had no gene match. The CDR3 DNA reads TGTGCCAGCAGCCCCGGACAGGGGCGGACCGGGGAGCTGTTTTTT. Its translation: CASSPGQGRTGELFF.

The chain joins TRBV5-1 to TRBJ2-5; 8 nucleotides line up with TRBD2. This CDR3 contains 17 residues. CDR1 SGHRS and CDR2 YFSETQ come from the germline V gene. The V gene end was trimmed by 3 bases and the J gene end by 5 bases; junction bases not matched to a gene: 15. Here the CDR3 reads CASSSTPRGGEGETQYF. The CDR3 coding sequence is TGCGCCAGCAGCTCCACCCCCCGGGGGGGGGAAGGGGAGACCCAGTACTTC.

This clone was seen more than once but under ten times. The V gene is TRBV6-6, the J gene TRBJ1-2; TRBD1 is a possible D gene (5 bases). Germline-derived CDR1 and CDR2 are MNHNY and SVGAGI (reference sequence). The CDR3 is made up of 12 amino acids. V lost 6 bases and J lost 1, with 6 bases in between. The CDR3, as DNA: TGTGCCAGCAGACAGGTTAACTATGGCTACACCTTC. It specifies CASRQVNYGYTF.

The genes are TRBV15 and TRBJ2-7; TRBD2 aligns across 13 bases. The junction had 2 bases not matched to a gene; V was cut back by 3 bases and J by 3 bases. The CDR3 runs 15 residues. Per germline, CDR1 LNHNV and CDR2 YYDKDF (reference sequence). Here the CDR3 reads CATSSGTSGIYEQYF. The DNA of the CDR3 is TGTGCCACCAGCAGCGGGACTAGCGGGATCTACGAGCAGTACTTC.

V usage is TRBV7-2 and J usage is TRBJ2-2; TRBD2 aligns across 7 bases. The trim removed 7 bases at V and 6 bases at J, leaving 8 bases unmatched. The germline V gene has CDR1 SGHTA and CDR2 FQGNSA. This CDR3 has 14 amino acids. The CDR3 spells CASNLGGRAGELFF. In DNA form, the CDR3 reads TGTGCCAGCAACCTCGGGGGGAGGGCCGGGGAGCTGTTTTTT.

The rearrangement joins TRBV7-6 to TRBJ1-1; a possible D gene is TRBD1 (6 bases). This CDR3 is 11 amino acids long. Trimming left V 5 bases short and J 8 bases short, with 9 bases between. Germline V gives CDR1 SGHVS, CDR2 FNYEAQ. The CDR3 here is CASSRGTEAFF. As DNA, the CDR3 is TGTGCCAGCAGCCGAGGGACAGAAGCTTTCTTT.